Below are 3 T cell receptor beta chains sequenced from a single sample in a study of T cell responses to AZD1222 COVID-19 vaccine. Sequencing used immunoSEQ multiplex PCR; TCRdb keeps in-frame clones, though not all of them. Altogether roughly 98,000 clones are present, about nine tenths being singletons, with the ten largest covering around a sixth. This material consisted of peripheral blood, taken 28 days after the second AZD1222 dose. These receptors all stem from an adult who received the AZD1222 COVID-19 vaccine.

The CDR3 region is CASSPGTGSGYEQYF. The DNA of the CDR3 is TGCGCCAGCAGCCCGGGGACCGGGAGTGGATACGAGCAGTACTTC. This chain links TRBV4-1 with TRBJ2-7, with D tentatively TRBD2 (6 bases). The CDR3 is 15 residues long. V lost 4 bases and J 4 bases, leaving 17 bases between the germline ends. Germline-derived CDR1 and CDR2 are MGHRA and YSYEKL.

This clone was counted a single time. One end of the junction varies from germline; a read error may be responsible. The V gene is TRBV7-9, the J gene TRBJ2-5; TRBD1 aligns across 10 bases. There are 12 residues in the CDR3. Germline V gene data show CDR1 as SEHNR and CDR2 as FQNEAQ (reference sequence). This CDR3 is CASSYGLTGGNF. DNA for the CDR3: TGTGCCAGCAGCTACGGCTTGACAGGGGGCAACTTC.

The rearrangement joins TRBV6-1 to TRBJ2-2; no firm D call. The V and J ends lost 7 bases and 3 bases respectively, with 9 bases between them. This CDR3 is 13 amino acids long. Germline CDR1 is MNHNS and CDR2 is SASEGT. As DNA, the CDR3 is TGTGCCAGCACCAGGACCGACACCGGGGAGCTGTTTTTT. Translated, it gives CASTRTDTGELFF.